These 21 T cell receptor beta chains share one sample of origin, sequenced in a study of control samples from healthy donors and cancer patients. The protocol was immunoSEQ multiplex PCR, while the TCRdb copy is restricted to in-frame clones and leaves out a portion. The repertoire includes fewer than 30,000 clones, roughly 89% of them detected once, and 1.6% sits in the top ten. What was sequenced was PBMCs. All receptors come from a woman in her thirties or forties with lung cancer.

This sequence joins TRBV5-1 and TRBJ1-6; TRBD1 might be the D (6 bases). V dropped 2 bases and J dropped 9 bases, with 12 bases sitting between them. Germline CDR1 SGHRS, CDR2 YFSETQ. The CDR3 runs to 14 residues. CDR3 loop: CASSFDGGRSPLHF. The CDR3 nucleotides are TGCGCCAGCAGCTTCGACGGGGGGCGTTCACCCCTCCACTTT.

The gene calls are TRBV4-1 and TRBJ1-1; D possibly corresponds to TRBD1 (5 bases). The V gene lost 8 bases and the J gene lost 0 bases, with 19 bases spanning the gap. CDR1 MGHRA and CDR2 YSYEKL come from the germline V gene. This CDR3 is 16 amino acids long. CDR3 sequence reads: CASGVADIFMNTEAFF. CDR3 nucleotide sequence: TGCGCCAGCGGGGTCGCGGACATTTTCATGAACACTGAAGCTTTCTTT.

This chain uses TRBV5-8 with TRBJ1-6; no clear D gene. Germline values: CDR1 SGHTS, CDR2 YDEGEE. Trimming took 4 bases from V and 8 from J, leaving 13 bases between them. The CDR3 is 14 residues long. The CDR3 bases are TGTGCCAGCAGCCCCCCCAGCCCCTATTCACCCCTCCACTTT. Its translation is CASSPPSPYSPLHF.

The genes are TRBV6-6 and TRBJ1-6, with TRBD1 identical over 9 bases. V lost 5 bases and J lost 10; bases outside the gene matches: 6. The length of the CDR3 is 14 residues. Germline V gene sequence: CDR1 MNHNY, CDR2 SVGAGI (reference sequence). The CDR3 DNA is TGTGCCAGCAGTAGGGACAGGGAGGTATCACCCCTCCACTTT. Encoded protein: CASSRDREVSPLHF.

The chain joins TRBV12-3 or TRBV12-4 to TRBJ1-1; no firm D call. Trimming took 5 bases from V and 11 from J, leaving 15 bases between them. CDR3 size: 12 residues. The CDR3 here is CASSLSLDEAFF. CDR3 coding DNA: TGTGCCAGCAGTCTATCCCTCGACGAGGCTTTCTTT.

V usage is TRBV27 and J usage is TRBJ1-6; maybe TRBD1 (5 bases). Looked up from germline, CDR1 is MNHEY and CDR2 is SMNVEV (reference sequence). Trimming stripped 6 bases from V and 7 bases from J, with 13 bases between. The length of the CDR3 is 14 residues. The chain's CDR3 is CASRSQGNNSPLHF. The CDR3 region has the DNA TGTGCCAGCAGGTCGCAGGGAAACAATTCACCCCTCCACTTT.

The gene calls are TRBV29-1 and TRBJ1-2; 9 nucleotides match TRBD1. The germline gives CDR1 SQVTM, CDR2 ANQGSEA. The J segment lost 8 bases and the V segment lost 5 bases, leaving 9 bases of the junction unmatched. The CDR3 sequence is 13 residues long. CDR3 coding DNA: TGCAGCGTTACTTCTACAGGGGGCTCAGGCTACACCTTC. It is translated as CSVTSTGGSGYTF. Full variable domain (missing parts from reference TRBV29-1 and TRBJ1-2): SAVISQKPSRDICQRGTSLTIQCQVDSQVTMMFWYRQQPGQSLTLIATANQGSEATYESGFVIDKFPISRPNLTFSTLTVSNMSPEDSSIYLCSVTSTGGSGYTFGSGTRLTVV.

This clone was seen a single time. The CDR3 region has the DNA TGTGCCAGCAGCCGACAGACAGGGGACAATTCACCCCTCCACTTT. Its protein is CASSRQTGDNSPLHF. The chain has TRBV4-2 and TRBJ1-6; 8 positions match TRBD1. The germline V gene has CDR1 LGHNA and CDR2 YNFKEQ. The J segment lost 7 bases and the V segment lost 4 bases, leaving 6 bases of the junction unmatched. The CDR3 totals 15 residues.

Concerning this clone itself: The junction differs from germline at one of its ends, possibly a read error. This chain joins TRBV7-3 and TRBJ2-1; no clear D. Germline CDR1 is SGHTA and CDR2 is FQGTGA. The CDR3 is made up of 14 amino acids. CDR3 sequence: CASSEGPEPNEPFF. The CDR3 nucleotides are TGTGCCAGCAGCGAAGGGCCCGAACCCAATGAGCCGTTCTTC.

The V and J genes are TRBV7-3 and TRBJ2-1; D uncertain. This CDR3 spans 12 amino acids. Germline CDR1 is SGHTA and CDR2 is FQGTGA. Trimming removed 5 bases from V and 9 bases from J, with 11 bases in between. CDR3 sequence: CASSGKVGEQFF. The CDR3 DNA follows: TGTGCCAGCAGCGGGAAGGTTGGTGAGCAGTTCTTC.

The rearrangement uses TRBV29-1 and TRBJ2-1; the D is unclear. The V end was cut by 6 bases, the J end by 2 bases, with 8 bases between. From germline, CDR1 is SQVTM and CDR2 ANQGSEA. The CDR3 contains 12 residues. The CDR3 protein is CSVGFAYNEQFF. The CDR3 nucleotides are TGCAGCGTAGGATTCGCCTACAATGAGCAGTTCTTC.

The chain joins TRBV4-1 to TRBJ1-4; 7 bases are a match to TRBD1. CDR3 size: 17 residues. After removal of 3 bases from V and 0 bases from J, the junction contained 7 bases not matched to a gene. CDR1 is MGHRA, CDR2 YSYEKL, per germline. CDR3: CASSQGRTGATNEKLFF. CDR3 nucleotide sequence: TGCGCCAGCAGCCAGGGGAGAACAGGGGCAACTAATGAAAAACTGTTTTTT.

The rearrangement links TRBV28 to TRBJ1-2, with 10 bases fitting TRBD1. Trimming took 5 bases from V and 8 from J; bases not matched to a gene: 14. Germline V gene lookup returns CDR1 MDHEN and CDR2 SYDVKM. The CDR3 length is 16 residues. The CDR3 sequence: CASSIGTGVGLEGYTF. The CDR3 nucleotides are TGTGCCAGCAGTATCGGGACAGGGGTTGGGCTGGAGGGCTACACCTTC.

V usage is TRBV12-3 or TRBV12-4 and J usage is TRBJ1-6; possible D gene TRBD1, 6 bases. The ends were cut back, 6 bases at V and 7 bases at J, with 10 bases in the middle. CDR3 length: 13 amino acids. The CDR3 DNA is TGTGCCAGCAGCACTGGACAGAATTCACCCCTCCACTTT. It encodes CASSTGQNSPLHF.

CDR3 residues: CASSVGGTQPLHF. The CDR3 nucleotides are TGTGCCAGCAGCGTGGGGGGCACACAACCCCTCCACTTT. V usage is TRBV9 and J usage is TRBJ1-6; perhaps TRBD1 as D (6 bases). Germline V gene sequence: CDR1 SGDLS, CDR2 YYNGEE. The CDR3 is made up of 13 amino acids. V was clipped by 2 bases and J by 12 bases, with 12 bases between them.

This clone was seen more than once but under ten times. The gene calls are TRBV7-7 and TRBJ2-1; 7 bases are a match to TRBD2. The CDR3 loop spans 15 amino acids. Germline CDR1 is SSHAT and CDR2 is FNYEAQ (reference sequence). Trimming removed 5 bases from V and 5 bases from J; junction bases left unmatched: 9. CDR3 coding DNA: TGTGCCAGCAGCCCAACTAGCGACATCAACAATGAGCAGTTCTTC. Protein: CASSPTSDINNEQFF. The full variable domain, rest sourced from reference TRBV7-7 and TRBJ2-1, is GAGVSQSPRYKVTKRGQDVTLRCDPISSHATLYWYQQALGQGPEFLTYFNYEAQPDKSGLPSDRFSAERPEGSISTLTIQRTEQRDSAMYRCASSPTSDINNEQFFGPGTRLTVL.

The V and J genes are TRBV5-5 and TRBJ1-2; TRBD1 aligns across 7 bases. V was clipped by 4 bases and J by 7 bases; unmatched bases: 10. The CDR3 loop spans 14 amino acids. Germline V gene lookup returns CDR1 SGHKS and CDR2 YYEKEE (reference sequence). Written as DNA, the CDR3 is TGTGCCAGCAGCCCGGGGCAGGGGGTTTTTGGCTACACCTTC. It encodes CASSPGQGVFGYTF. The full variable domain, completed using reference TRBV5-5 and TRBJ1-2, is DAGVTQSPTHLIKTRGQQVTLRCSPISGHKSVSWYQQVLGQGPQFIFQYYEKEERGRGNFPDRFSARQFPNYSSELNVNALLLGDSALYLCASSPGQGVFGYTFGSGTRLTVV.

This chain joins TRBV9 and TRBJ2-1; 12 bases align to TRBD2. CDR1 and CDR2 from the germline V gene are SGDLS and YYNGEE. V was clipped by 0 bases and J by 7 bases; unmatched bases: 14. The length of the CDR3 is 19 residues. CDR3 nucleotides: TGTGCCAGCAGCGTAGATCTCCTCCCTAGCGGGGGGGTACAGAATGAGCAGTTCTTC. Its translation is CASSVDLLPSGGVQNEQFF.

The chain is built from TRBV18 and TRBJ2-3; D is perhaps TRBD2 (7 bases). Between the trimmed V and J ends, which lost 7 bases and 6 bases, there was a span of 26 bases. Germline loops: CDR1 KGHSH, CDR2 LQKENI. The CDR3 has 17 residues. For the CDR3, the DNA is TGTGCCAGCTTAACGAGGACGGGATCGGGGGGCCGGGATACGCAGTATTTT. Its protein product is CASLTRTGSGGRDTQYF.

This chain links TRBV27 with TRBJ2-2; weak D call: TRBD2 (7 bases). The CDR3 has 12 residues. Per the germline V gene, CDR1 is MNHEY and CDR2 is SMNVEV (reference sequence). The V end lost 10 bases, the J end lost 6 bases, and 12 bases lay between the germline ends. CDR3 region: CATRGGPGELFF. The CDR3 DNA is TGTGCCACGAGGGGGGGCCCCGGGGAGCTGTTTTTT.

In its sample, this clone was seen once. V gene TRBV3-1 (or the pseudogene TRBV3-2) combines with J gene TRBJ2-1; 9 bases align to TRBD1. With 3 bases clipped from V and 2 bases from J, the junction kept 5 bases outside the gene matches. The CDR3 is 16 amino acids. Germline loops: CDR1 LGHDT, CDR2 YNNKEL (reference sequence). For the CDR3, the DNA is TGTGCCAGCAGCCATTCGACAGGGGGACCCTACAATGAGCAGTTCTTC. It encodes CASSHSTGGPYNEQFF.